The clone carrying this T cell receptor beta chain was detected a few times. The antigen is unknown. This record comes from a study of cytomegalovirus exposure and HLA in healthy donors. As for the study in general: Some 85 million unique TCRs, all from HLA-typed donors, were included in an early release of the data.

A multiplex PCR was run with 60 Vbeta primers and 13 Jbeta primers. Assay used: immunoSEQ multiplex PCR; TCRdb lists only in-frame clones, some missing. The sample has over 100,000 clones, roughly 9% seen once. CDR1 MGHRA and CDR2 YSYEKL come from the germline V gene. V was trimmed by 0 bases and J by 1 base, leaving 9 bases between them. The length of the CDR3 is 15 residues. Findings and limits, study-wide: A later analysis linked a missense DCLRE1C variant to TCR beta V- and J-gene trimming.

The sequenced material came from PBMCs. This chain uses TRBV4-1 with TRBJ1-1, with no clear D. The receptor comes from a woman aged 35 to 49 in good health and CMV-seropositive. The CDR3 here is CASSQDLNRNTEAFF. CDR3 nucleotide sequence: TGCGCCAGCAGCCAAGATTTGAACAGGAACACTGAAGCTTTCTTT.